Listed below are T cell receptor beta chains from one sample, sequenced in a study of cytomegalovirus exposure and HLA in healthy donors. TCRdb's table, derived via immunoSEQ multiplex PCR, lists solely in-frame clones and lacks some. Among about 76,000 clones listed, around 70% were seen once. The sequenced sample was PBMCs. These receptors were obtained from a woman in her 40s in good health and CMV-seropositive. Each CDR3 is given with its conserved first and last residue. The order of the fields is J gene, V gene, CDR3 protein.

J: TRBJ2-7; V: TRBV2; CDR3: CASSHRAGEKYEQYF
J: TRBJ1-2; V: TRBV13; CDR3: CASSITGTGTNYGYTF
J: TRBJ1-2; V: TRBV5-1; CDR3: CASSLDSQGHYGYTF
J: TRBJ1-5; V: TRBV7-9; CDR3: CASSLGTGGNQPQHF
J: TRBJ2-1; V: TRBV5-1; CDR3: CASSGGQVSINEQFF
J: TRBJ2-2; V: TRBV30; CDR3: CAWLPGQTNTGELFF
J: TRBJ2-1; V: TRBV18; CDR3: CASSPQRTSNEQFF
J: TRBJ2-5; V: TRBV5-1; CDR3: CASSWGQGKETQYF
J: TRBJ1-1; V: TRBV15; CDR3: CATSRDRGETEAFF
J: TRBJ1-5; V: TRBV15; CDR3: CATGDILRNQPQHF
J: TRBJ1-5; V: TRBV15; CDR3: CATSSWPNQPQHF
J: TRBJ1-5; V: TRBV28; CDR3: CASSLNQGSQPQHF